The entry below gives a single T cell receptor (beta chain) sequence along with its context. Its matching antigen is unknown. This specimen comes from a study of shared clonotypes between healthy human individuals. A deep-level run was used for the assay. Several immunoSEQ plates received, in even portions, the genomic DNA of each subset. The repertoire was sequenced with immunoSEQ multiplex PCR; TCRdb's copy has only in-frame clones and lacks some. The sample carries about 1.5 million clones, 95% to 99% recorded once. Findings of the study overall: When compared with the clonotypes that were shared by all four sorted-subset donors, the non-shared clonotypes turned out to have lower generation probabilities. Donors were few, which limited the genetic and exposure-history diversity represented.

Sequenced input: naive CD4+ T cells sorted from blood. Subset given: CD45RA+ positively selected. The sequence was obtained from a man aged 30 to 45 in good health.

In DNA, the CDR3 is TGCGCCAGCAGCTTGGGCGTCCAGGGTGGTGAAAAACTGTTTTTT. Translation gives CASSLGVQGGEKLFF. V gene TRBV5-1 combines with J gene TRBJ1-4, with D tentatively TRBD1 (5 bases). The ends were cut back, 0 bases at V and 7 bases at J, with 13 bases in the middle. Germline V gives CDR1 SGHRS, CDR2 YFSETQ. This CDR3 comprises 15 residues.